Below, 2 T cell receptor beta chains from the same sample are listed, as sequenced in a study of somatic mutations in cytotoxic T cells in rheumatoid arthritis. Clones were read by immunoSEQ multiplex PCR, and TCRdb kept only the in-frame ones, dropping some. The data hold 9,500 to 13,000 clones, with 55% to 75% observed a single time. Sequences were obtained from CD8+ T cells sorted from blood. Every receptor here comes from an adult with rheumatoid arthritis.

This clone was seen more than once but under ten times. The genes are TRBV9 and TRBJ2-7, with TRBD1 matching 7 bases. The J segment lost 5 bases and the V segment lost 3 bases, leaving 8 bases of the junction unmatched. Looked up from germline, CDR1 is SGDLS and CDR2 is YYNGEE. The CDR3 loop spans 14 amino acids. The CDR3 region is CASSATDRAHEQYF. The CDR3 DNA follows: TGTGCCAGCAGCGCGACAGACAGGGCCCACGAGCAGTACTTC.

This chain connects TRBV10-3 to TRBJ1-5; D ambiguous. Germline V gene sequence: CDR1 ENHRY, CDR2 SYGVKD. Trimming removed 2 bases at V and 5 bases at J, with 10 bases between. The CDR3 has 14 residues. The CDR3 sequence is CAISERREDQPQHF. CDR3 bases: TGTGCCATCAGTGAGAGAAGGGAAGATCAGCCCCAGCATTTT.